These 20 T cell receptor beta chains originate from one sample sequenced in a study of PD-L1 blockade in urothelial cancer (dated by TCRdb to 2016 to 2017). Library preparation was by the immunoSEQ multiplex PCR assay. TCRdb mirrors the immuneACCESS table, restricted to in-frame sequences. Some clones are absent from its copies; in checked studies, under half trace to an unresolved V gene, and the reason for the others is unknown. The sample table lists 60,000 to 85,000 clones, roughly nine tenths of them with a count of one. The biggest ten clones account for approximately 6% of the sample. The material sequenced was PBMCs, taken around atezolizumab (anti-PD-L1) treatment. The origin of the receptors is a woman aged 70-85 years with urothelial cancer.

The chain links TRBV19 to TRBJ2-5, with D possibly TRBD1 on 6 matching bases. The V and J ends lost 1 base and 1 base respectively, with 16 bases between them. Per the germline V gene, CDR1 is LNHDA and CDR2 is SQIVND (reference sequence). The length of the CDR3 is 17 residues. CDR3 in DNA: TGTGCCAGTAGTATAGTCAGCCCAACAGGGTCCCAAGAGACCCAGTACTTC. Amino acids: CASSIVSPTGSQETQYF.

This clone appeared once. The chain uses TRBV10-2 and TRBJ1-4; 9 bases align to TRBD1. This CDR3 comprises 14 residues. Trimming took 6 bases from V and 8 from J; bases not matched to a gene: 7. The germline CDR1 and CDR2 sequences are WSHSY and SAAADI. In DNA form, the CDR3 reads TGCGCCAGCAGGGACAGGGGTCTGGGAGAAAAACTGTTTTTT. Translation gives CASRDRGLGEKLFF.

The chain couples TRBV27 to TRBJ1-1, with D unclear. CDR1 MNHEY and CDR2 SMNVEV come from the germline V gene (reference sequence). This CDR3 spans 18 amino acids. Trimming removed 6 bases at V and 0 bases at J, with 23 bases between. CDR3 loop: CASSLFGLSMGVNTEAFF. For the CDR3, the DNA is TGTGCCAGCAGCCTTTTTGGGTTGAGCATGGGCGTGAACACTGAAGCTTTCTTT.

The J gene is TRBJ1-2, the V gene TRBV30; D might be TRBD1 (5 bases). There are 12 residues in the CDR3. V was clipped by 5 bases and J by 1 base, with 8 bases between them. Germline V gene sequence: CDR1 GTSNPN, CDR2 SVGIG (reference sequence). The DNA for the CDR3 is TGTGCCTGGGACAGTAGTAACTATGGCTACACCTTC. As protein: CAWDSSNYGYTF.

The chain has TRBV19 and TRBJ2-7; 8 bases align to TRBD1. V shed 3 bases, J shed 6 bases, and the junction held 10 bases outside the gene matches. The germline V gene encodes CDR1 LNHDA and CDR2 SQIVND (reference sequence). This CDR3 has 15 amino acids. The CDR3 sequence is CASSIGNRGTGEQYF. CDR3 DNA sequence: TGTGCCAGTAGTATTGGCAACAGGGGGACCGGCGAGCAGTACTTC.

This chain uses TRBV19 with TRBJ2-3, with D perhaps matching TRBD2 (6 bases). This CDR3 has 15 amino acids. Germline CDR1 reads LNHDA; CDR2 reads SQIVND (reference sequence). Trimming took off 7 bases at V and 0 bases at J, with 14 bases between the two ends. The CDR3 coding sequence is TGTGCCAGTAACTTTCGTCGGGGGAGCACAGATACGCAGTATTTT. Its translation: CASNFRRGSTDTQYF.

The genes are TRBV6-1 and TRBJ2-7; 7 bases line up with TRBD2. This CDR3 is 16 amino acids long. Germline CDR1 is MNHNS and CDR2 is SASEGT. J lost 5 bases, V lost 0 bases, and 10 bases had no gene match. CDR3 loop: CASSEALGRELDEQYF. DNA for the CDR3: TGTGCCAGCAGTGAAGCGCTGGGGCGGGAGCTTGACGAGCAGTACTTC.

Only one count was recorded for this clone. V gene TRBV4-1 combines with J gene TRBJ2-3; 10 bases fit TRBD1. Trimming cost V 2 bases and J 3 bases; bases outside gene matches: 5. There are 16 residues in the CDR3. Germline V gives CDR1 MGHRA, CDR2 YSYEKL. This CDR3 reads CASSQFRDRGTDTQYF. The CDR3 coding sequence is TGCGCCAGCAGCCAATTCCGGGACAGGGGAACAGATACGCAGTATTTT.

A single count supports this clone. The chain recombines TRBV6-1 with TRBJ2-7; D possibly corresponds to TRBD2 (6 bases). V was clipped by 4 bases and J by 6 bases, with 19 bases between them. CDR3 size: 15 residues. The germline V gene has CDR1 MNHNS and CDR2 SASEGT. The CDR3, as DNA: TGTGCCAGCAGTGTAGCGAGGGGAGGTTTCGGCGAGCAGTACTTC. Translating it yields CASSVARGGFGEQYF.

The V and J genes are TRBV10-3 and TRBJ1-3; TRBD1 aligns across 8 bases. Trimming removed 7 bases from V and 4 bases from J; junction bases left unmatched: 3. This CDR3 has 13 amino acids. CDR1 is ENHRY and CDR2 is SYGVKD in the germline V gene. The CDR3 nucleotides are TGTGCCATCACGGACAGGGAGGGAAACACCATATATTTT. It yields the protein CAITDREGNTIYF.

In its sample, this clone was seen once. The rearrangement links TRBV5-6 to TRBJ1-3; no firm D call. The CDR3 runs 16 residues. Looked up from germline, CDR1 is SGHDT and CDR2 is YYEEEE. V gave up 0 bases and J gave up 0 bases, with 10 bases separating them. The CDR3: CASSLARLGSGNTIYF. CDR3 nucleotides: TGTGCCAGCAGCTTGGCCAGGTTGGGCTCTGGAAACACCATATATTTT.

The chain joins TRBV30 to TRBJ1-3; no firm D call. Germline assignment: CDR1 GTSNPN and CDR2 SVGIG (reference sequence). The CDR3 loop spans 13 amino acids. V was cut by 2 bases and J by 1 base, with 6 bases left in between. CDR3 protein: CAWSINSGNTIYF. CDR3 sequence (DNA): TGTGCCTGGAGTATAAATTCTGGAAACACCATATATTTT.

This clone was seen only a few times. For the CDR3, the DNA is TGTGCCAGCAGCTCACCTTTGTCGGGGGACTCCTACAATGAGCAGTTCTTC. Translating gives CASSSPLSGDSYNEQFF. The V call is TRBV7-9, the J call TRBJ2-1; maybe TRBD2 (6 bases). This CDR3 has 17 amino acids. Germline CDR1 and CDR2: SEHNR and FQNEAQ (reference sequence). Trimming shortened V by 4 bases and J by 0 bases, and 16 bases separated the two germline ends.

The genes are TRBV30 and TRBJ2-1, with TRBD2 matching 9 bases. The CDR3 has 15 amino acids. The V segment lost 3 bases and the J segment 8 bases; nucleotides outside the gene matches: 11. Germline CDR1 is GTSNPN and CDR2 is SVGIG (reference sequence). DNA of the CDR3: TGTGCCTGGAGCGCCGCCAGCGGGGGGATCTATGAGCAGTTCTTC. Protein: CAWSAASGGIYEQFF.

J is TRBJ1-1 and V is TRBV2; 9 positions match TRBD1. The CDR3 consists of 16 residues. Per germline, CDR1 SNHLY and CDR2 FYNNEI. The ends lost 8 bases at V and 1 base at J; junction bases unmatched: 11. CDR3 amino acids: CASRTNRGLWNTEAFF. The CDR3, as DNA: TGTGCCAGCCGTACGAACAGGGGGCTATGGAACACTGAAGCTTTCTTT.

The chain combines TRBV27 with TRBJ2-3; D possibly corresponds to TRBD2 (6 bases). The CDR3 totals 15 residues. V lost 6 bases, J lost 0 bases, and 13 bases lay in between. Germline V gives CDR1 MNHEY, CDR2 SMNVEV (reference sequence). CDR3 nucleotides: TGTGCCAGCAGCCGCCGGGGGTCTAGCACAGATACGCAGTATTTT. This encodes CASSRRGSSTDTQYF.

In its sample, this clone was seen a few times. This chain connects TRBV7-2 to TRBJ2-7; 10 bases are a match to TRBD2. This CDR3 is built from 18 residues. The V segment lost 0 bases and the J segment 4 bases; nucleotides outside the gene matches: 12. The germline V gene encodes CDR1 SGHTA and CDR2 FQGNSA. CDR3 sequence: CASSLARVASGSVYEQYF. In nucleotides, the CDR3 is TGTGCCAGCAGCTTAGCGCGGGTGGCTAGCGGGAGTGTTTACGAGCAGTACTTC.

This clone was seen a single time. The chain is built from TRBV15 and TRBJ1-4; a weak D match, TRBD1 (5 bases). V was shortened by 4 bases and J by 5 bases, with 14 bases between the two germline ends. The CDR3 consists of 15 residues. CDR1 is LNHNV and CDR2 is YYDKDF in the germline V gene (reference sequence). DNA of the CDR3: TGTGCCACCAGCACCCTGGGGGGATCCAATGAAAAACTGTTTTTT. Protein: CATSTLGGSNEKLFF.

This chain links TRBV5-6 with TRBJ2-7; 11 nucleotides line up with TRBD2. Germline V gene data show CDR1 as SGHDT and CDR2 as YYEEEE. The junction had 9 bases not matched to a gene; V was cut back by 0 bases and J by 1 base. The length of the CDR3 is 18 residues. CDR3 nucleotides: TGTGCCAGCAGCTTGGTAATAGCGGGAGGGCCAAAATCCTACGAGCAGTACTTC. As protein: CASSLVIAGGPKSYEQYF.

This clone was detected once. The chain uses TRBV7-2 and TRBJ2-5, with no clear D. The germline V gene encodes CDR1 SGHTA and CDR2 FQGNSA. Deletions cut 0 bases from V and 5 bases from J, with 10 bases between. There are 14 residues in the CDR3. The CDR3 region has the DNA TGTGCCAGCAGCTTAGCTCATTCTACGGAGACCCAGTACTTC. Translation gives CASSLAHSTETQYF.